Listed below are T cell receptor beta chains from one sample, sequenced in a study of cytomegalovirus exposure and HLA in healthy donors. Sequenced by immunoSEQ multiplex PCR; TCRdb stores in-frame clones only, minus some. The sample lists around 180,000 clones; 75% to 85% were seen once. The sequenced sample consisted of PBMCs. These TCRs come from a girl between 2 and 10 years old in good health and CMV-seropositive. Both conserved end residues are part of each CDR3. A D gene is named only where the DNA matches it firmly. Clone size is stated in some rows and not others, as once, few, many or a class when expanded.

clone_size,j_call,v_call,d_call,cdr3_aa,cdr3_nt
.,TRBJ2-1,TRBV5-4,TRBD2,CASRGSLAGGSYNEQFF,TGTGCCAGCAGGGGGAGCTTAGCGGGGGGCTCCTACAATGAGCAGTTCTTC
few,TRBJ2-7,TRBV5-6,TRBD2,CASSLIRDYHEQYF,TGTGCCAGCAGCTTGATTAGGGACTACCACGAGCAGTACTTC
.,TRBJ1-1,TRBV19,.,CASMEGGWTEAFF,TGTGCCAGTATGGAGGGAGGGTGGACTGAAGCTTTCTTT
.,TRBJ1-6,TRBV5-6,TRBD1,CASSPAGQGSYSPLHF,TGTGCCAGCAGCCCGGCGGGACAGGGGTCTTATTCACCCCTCCACTTT
.,TRBJ2-1,TRBV7-6,TRBD2,CASSQGLAGFNEQFF,TGTGCCAGCAGCCAAGGGCTAGCGGGATTCAATGAGCAGTTCTTC
.,TRBJ1-6,TRBV27,.,CASSLLDGDNSPLHF,TGTGCCAGCAGTTTGTTGGACGGGGATAATTCACCCCTCCACTTT
.,TRBJ2-1,TRBV5-1,TRBD2,CASSLAGGPGEQFF,TGCGCCAGCAGCTTGGCGGGAGGGCCGGGGGAGCAGTTCTTC
.,TRBJ1-2,TRBV5-4,.,CASRPGTGNYGYTF,TGTGCCAGCAGACCCGGGACTGGGAACTATGGCTACACCTTC
.,TRBJ2-7,TRBV10-2,.,CASRGVSASYEQYF,TGCGCCAGCAGGGGCGTGTCGGCCTCCTACGAGCAGTACTTC
.,TRBJ2-5,TRBV11-3,.,CASSPSGDQTQYF,TGTGCCAGCAGCCCCTCGGGGGACCAGACCCAGTACTTC
once,TRBJ1-4,TRBV5-8,.,CASSLGVPRGNEKLFF,TGTGCCAGCAGCCTCGGGGTCCCTAGGGGGAATGAAAAACTGTTTTTT
.,TRBJ2-1,TRBV7-8,.,CASSPRTNNEQFF,TGTGCCAGCAGCCCCCGAACAAATAATGAGCAGTTCTTC
once,TRBJ2-3,TRBV19,TRBD1,CASRDRGTDTQYF,TGTGCCAGTCGGGACAGGGGCACAGATACGCAGTATTTT
once,TRBJ2-7,TRBV6-5,TRBD2,CASSPASSGSYEQYF,TGTGCCAGCAGTCCGGCCTCTAGCGGCTCCTACGAGCAGTACTTC
.,TRBJ2-3,TRBV7-8,TRBD2,CASISGRETRTDTQYF,TGTGCCAGCATCTCAGGGCGGGAGACTCGCACAGATACGCAGTATTTT
.,TRBJ2-1,TRBV19,TRBD2,CASSPRRESGRFHEQFF,TGTGCCAGTAGCCCCCGCCGCGAGAGCGGGAGGTTCCATGAGCAGTTCTTC
.,TRBJ2-1,TRBV14,.,CASSPTRSGEQFF,TGTGCCAGCAGCCCGACCCGTTCGGGAGAGCAGTTCTTC
.,TRBJ1-2,TRBV6-6,TRBD1,CASREAGGLYGYTF,TGTGCCAGCAGGGAGGCAGGGGGACTCTATGGCTACACCTTC
.,TRBJ2-7,TRBV11-3,TRBD2,CASSSSGSYEQYF,TGTGCCAGCAGCTCTAGCGGGAGCTACGAGCAGTACTTC
.,TRBJ2-7,TRBV2,.,CASPTDDRPYEQYF,TGTGCCAGCCCCACGGATGACAGGCCCTACGAGCAGTACTTC
once,TRBJ2-1,TRBV6-5,.,CASGSRGSYNEQFF,TGTGCCAGCGGTAGTAGGGGATCCTACAATGAGCAGTTCTTC
.,TRBJ1-1,TRBV2,TRBD1,CASSEAYGQVREAFF,TGTGCCAGCAGTGAAGCGTACGGACAGGTTCGTGAAGCTTTCTTT